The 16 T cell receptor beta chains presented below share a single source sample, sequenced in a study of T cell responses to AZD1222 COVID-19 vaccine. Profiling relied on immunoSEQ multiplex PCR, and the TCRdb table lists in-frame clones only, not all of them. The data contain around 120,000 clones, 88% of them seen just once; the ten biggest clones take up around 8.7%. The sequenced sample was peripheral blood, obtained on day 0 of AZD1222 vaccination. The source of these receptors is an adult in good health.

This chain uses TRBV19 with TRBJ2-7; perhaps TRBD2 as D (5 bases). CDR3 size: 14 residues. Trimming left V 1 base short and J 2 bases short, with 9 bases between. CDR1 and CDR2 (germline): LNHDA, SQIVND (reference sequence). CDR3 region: CASSIAPGTYEQYF. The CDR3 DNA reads TGTGCCAGTAGTATAGCTCCGGGAACCTACGAGCAGTACTTC.

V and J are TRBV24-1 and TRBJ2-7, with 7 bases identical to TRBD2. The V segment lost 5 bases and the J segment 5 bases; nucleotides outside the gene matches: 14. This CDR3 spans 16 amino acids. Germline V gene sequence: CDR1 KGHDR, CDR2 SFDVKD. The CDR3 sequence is CATSGPGRPGGNEQYF. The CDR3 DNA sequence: TGTGCCACCAGTGGCCCTGGACGGCCCGGGGGGAACGAGCAGTACTTC.

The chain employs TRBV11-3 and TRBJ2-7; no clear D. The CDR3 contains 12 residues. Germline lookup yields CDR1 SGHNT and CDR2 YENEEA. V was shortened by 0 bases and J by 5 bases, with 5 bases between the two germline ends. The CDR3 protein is CASSLDYHEQYF. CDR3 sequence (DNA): TGTGCCAGCAGCTTAGACTACCACGAGCAGTACTTC.

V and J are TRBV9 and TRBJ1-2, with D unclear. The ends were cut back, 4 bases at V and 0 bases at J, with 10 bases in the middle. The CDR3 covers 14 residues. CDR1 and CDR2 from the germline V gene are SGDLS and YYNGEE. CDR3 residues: CASSLEGSNYGYTF. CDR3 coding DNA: TGTGCCAGCAGCCTAGAGGGTTCTAACTATGGCTACACCTTC.

Written as DNA, the CDR3 is TGTGCCAGCAGCAAGGGGGGACTAGCGGGTTTTGGAAACCCTCTTGAGCAGTTCTTC. Protein product: CASSKGGLAGFGNPLEQFF. The chain recombines TRBV21-1 with TRBJ2-1; the table's D call TRBD2 went unverified against the DNA. TRBV21-1 is noted as a pseudogene. This CDR3 has 19 residues.

In nucleotides, the CDR3 is TGTGTCAGAAGCCCGCCAGGGCCACCGTGGGGGACTGAAGCTTTCTTT. Its protein product is CVRSPPGPPWGTEAFF. The chain carries TRBV7-5 and TRBJ1-1. TRBV7-5 represents a pseudogene. The CDR3 runs to 16 residues.

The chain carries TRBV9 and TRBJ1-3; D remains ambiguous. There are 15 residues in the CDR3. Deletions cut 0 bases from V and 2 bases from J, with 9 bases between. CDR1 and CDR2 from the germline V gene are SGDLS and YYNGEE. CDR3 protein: CASSVVRVTGNTIYF. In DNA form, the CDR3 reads TGTGCCAGCAGCGTAGTAAGGGTGACTGGAAACACCATATATTTT.

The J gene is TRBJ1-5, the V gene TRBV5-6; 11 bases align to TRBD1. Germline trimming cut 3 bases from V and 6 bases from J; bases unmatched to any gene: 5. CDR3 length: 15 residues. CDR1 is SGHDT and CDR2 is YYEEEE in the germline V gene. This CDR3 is CASSSRDRGFQPQHF. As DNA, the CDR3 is TGTGCCAGCAGCTCCCGGGACAGGGGGTTTCAGCCCCAGCATTTT.

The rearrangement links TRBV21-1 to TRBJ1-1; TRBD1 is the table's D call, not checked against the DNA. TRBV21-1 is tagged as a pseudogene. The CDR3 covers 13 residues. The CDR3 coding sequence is TGTGCCAGCAGCCCCCGAGCCGGGACAGAAGCTTTCTTT. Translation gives CASSPRAGTEAFF.

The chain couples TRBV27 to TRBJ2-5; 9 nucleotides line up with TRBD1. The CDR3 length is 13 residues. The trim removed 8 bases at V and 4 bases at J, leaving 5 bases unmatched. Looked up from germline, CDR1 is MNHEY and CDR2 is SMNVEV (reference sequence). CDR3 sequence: CASGQGRGETQYF. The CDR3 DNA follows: TGTGCCAGCGGACAGGGGAGAGGAGAGACCCAGTACTTC.

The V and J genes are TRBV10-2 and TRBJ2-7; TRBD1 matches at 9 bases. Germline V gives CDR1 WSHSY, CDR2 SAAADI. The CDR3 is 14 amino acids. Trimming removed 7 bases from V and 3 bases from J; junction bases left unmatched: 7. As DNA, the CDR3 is TGCGCCAGCACGGTGGGACAGGGAGGCTACGAGCAGTACTTC. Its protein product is CASTVGQGGYEQYF.

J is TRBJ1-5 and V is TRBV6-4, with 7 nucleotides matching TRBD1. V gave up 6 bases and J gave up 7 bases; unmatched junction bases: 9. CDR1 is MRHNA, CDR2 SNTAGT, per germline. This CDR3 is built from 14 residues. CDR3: CASSPTGSGQPQHF. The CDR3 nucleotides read TGTGCCAGCAGCCCGACAGGGTCCGGGCAGCCCCAGCATTTT.

The CDR3 loop reads CASSESGSGTQYF. CDR3 nucleotides: TGTGCCAGCAGTGAAAGCGGGAGCGGGACCCAGTACTTC. V is TRBV6-4 and J is TRBJ2-5; 8 bases map to TRBD2. Germline values: CDR1 MRHNA, CDR2 SNTAGT. The CDR3 has 13 amino acids. Trimming cost V 3 bases and J 7 bases; bases outside gene matches: 4.

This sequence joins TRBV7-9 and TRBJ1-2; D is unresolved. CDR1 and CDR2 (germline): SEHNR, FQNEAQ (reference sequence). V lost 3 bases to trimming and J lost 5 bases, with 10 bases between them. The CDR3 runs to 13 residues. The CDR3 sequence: CASSLREVYGYTF. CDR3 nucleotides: TGTGCCAGCAGCTTGAGGGAGGTATATGGCTACACCTTC.

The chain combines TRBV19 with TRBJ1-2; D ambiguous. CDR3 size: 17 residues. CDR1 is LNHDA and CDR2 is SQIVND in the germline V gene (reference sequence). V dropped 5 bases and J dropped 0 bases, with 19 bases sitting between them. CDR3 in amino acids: CASSAQGLRRTNYGYTF. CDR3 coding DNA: TGTGCCAGTAGTGCGCAAGGGCTAAGGAGAACTAACTATGGCTACACCTTC. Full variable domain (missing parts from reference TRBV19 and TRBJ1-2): DGGITQSPKYLFRKEGQNVTLSCEQNLNHDAMYWYRQDPGQGLRLIYYSQIVNDFQKGDIAEGYSVSREKKESFPLTVTSAQKNPTAFYLCASSAQGLRRTNYGYTFGSGTRLTVV.

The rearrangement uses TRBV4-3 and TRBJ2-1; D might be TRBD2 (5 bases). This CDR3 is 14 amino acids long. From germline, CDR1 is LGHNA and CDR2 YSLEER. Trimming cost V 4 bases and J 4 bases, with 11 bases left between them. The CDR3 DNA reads TGCGCCAGCAGCCGGGCGGGCACTTACAATGAGCAGTTCTTC. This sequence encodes CASSRAGTYNEQFF.